These 32 T cell receptor beta chains originate from one sample sequenced in a study of shared clonotypes between healthy human individuals. The method was immunoSEQ multiplex PCR; TCRdb's version includes in-frame clones alone and lacks a portion of them. The sample shows approximately 2.1 million clones, about 92% of them seen only once. Sequenced: naive CD4+ T cells from PBMCs. Stated subset: CD45RA+ positively selected. Source of these receptors: a young man in good health. Some clones in this sample may be carry-over from other donors' samples.

The rearrangement uses TRBV5-4 and TRBJ1-2, with no clear D. CDR3 size: 15 residues. Germline CDR1 SGHNT, CDR2 YYREEE (reference sequence). Trimming cost V 4 bases and J 2 bases, with 15 bases left between them. The CDR3 bases are TGTGCCAGCAGCCCAGACCCAGGCAGCAACTATGGCTACACCTTC. Protein sequence: CASSPDPGSNYGYTF.

This clone showed up just once. The chain combines TRBV6-1 with TRBJ2-1, with D perhaps TRBD2 (5 bases). Per the germline V gene, CDR1 is MNHNS and CDR2 is SASEGT. V lost 3 bases and J 2 bases, leaving 11 bases between the germline ends. This CDR3 contains 15 residues. As DNA, the CDR3 is TGTGCCAGCAGTGAGGAGGAACAGACCTACAATGAGCAGTTCTTC. This encodes CASSEEEQTYNEQFF.

This clone was seen more than once but under ten times. The V gene is TRBV7-2, the J gene TRBJ1-5; D uncertain. Trimming removed 4 bases from V and 5 bases from J, with 9 bases in between. Per the germline V gene, CDR1 is SGHTA and CDR2 is FQGNSA. This CDR3 has 13 residues. The CDR3 protein is CASSSQLDQPQHF. The CDR3 nucleotides read TGTGCCAGCAGCTCCCAGCTGGATCAGCCCCAGCATTTT.

This rearrangement joins TRBV5-1 to TRBJ2-1, with 9 positions matching TRBD1. CDR1 is SGHRS, CDR2 YFSETQ, per germline. The CDR3 runs 14 residues. The ends lost 8 bases at V and 7 bases at J; junction bases unmatched: 10. This CDR3 reads CASGPGQGVNEQFF. The CDR3 nucleotides read TGCGCCAGTGGACCGGGACAGGGTGTGAATGAGCAGTTCTTC.

This clone appeared a single time. V gene TRBV10-1 combines with J gene TRBJ2-2; the match to TRBD1 covers 10 bases. The junction had 7 bases not matched to a gene; V was cut back by 3 bases and J by 6 bases. There are 16 residues in the CDR3. CDR1 WNHNN and CDR2 SYGVQD come from the germline V gene (reference sequence). The CDR3 region is CASSDQGQGMAGELFF. The CDR3, as DNA: TGCGCCAGCAGTGATCAGGGACAGGGGATGGCCGGGGAGCTGTTTTTT.

The chain couples TRBV23-1 to TRBJ1-5, with D possibly matching TRBD1 (6 bases). TRBV23-1 counts as an open reading frame of uncertain function. The CDR3 runs to 16 residues. Trimming stripped 6 bases from V and 4 bases from J, with 19 bases between. The chain's CDR3 is CASRHSTGLRNQPQHF. In DNA, the CDR3 is TGCGCCAGCAGGCACTCCACAGGGTTAAGGAATCAGCCCCAGCATTTT.

Concerning this clone: This same CDR3 is encoded by further DNA sequences in the sample. Here the CDR3 DNA reads TGTGCCAGCCGCCGTTCAACTAATGAAAAACTGTTTTTT. This gives the protein CASRRSTNEKLFF. The gene calls are TRBV28 and TRBJ1-4; no clear D. V was trimmed by 8 bases and J by 0 bases, leaving 7 bases between them. Germline CDR1 and CDR2: MDHEN and SYDVKM. The CDR3 has 13 amino acids.

The chain carries TRBV5-1 and TRBJ2-5; TRBD1 aligns across 10 bases. Trimming cost V 6 bases and J 2 bases; bases outside gene matches: 10. The CDR3 covers 16 residues. Germline V CDR1 and CDR2: SGHRS, YFSETQ. CDR3 sequence reads: CASTGQGLSGQETQYF. CDR3 DNA: TGCGCCAGCACGGGACAGGGGCTCTCCGGGCAAGAGACCCAGTACTTC.

The chain uses TRBV14 and TRBJ2-7; 11 nucleotides agree with TRBD2. V shed 3 bases and J 0 bases; nucleotides not matched to a gene: 10. Germline assignment: CDR1 SGHDN and CDR2 FVKESK. The CDR3 has 18 amino acids. CDR3 region: CASSQLRSSGRSSYEQYF. CDR3 coding DNA: TGTGCCAGCAGCCAGTTAAGGTCTAGCGGGAGGAGCTCCTACGAGCAGTACTTC.

The chain has TRBV6-5 and TRBJ2-3; D is undetermined. The germline V gene has CDR1 MNHEY and CDR2 SVGAGI. CDR3 size: 12 residues. Trimming stripped 3 bases from V and 4 bases from J, with 5 bases between. CDR3 nucleotides: TGTGCCAGCAGTTATGGTCCAGATACGCAGTATTTT. Translated: CASSYGPDTQYF.

The chain couples TRBV13 to TRBJ2-3; D is uncertain. V was clipped by 5 bases and J by 0 bases, with 15 bases between them. Germline assignment: CDR1 PRHDT and CDR2 FYEKMQ (reference sequence). CDR3 length: 16 amino acids. DNA of the CDR3: TGTGCCAGCAGCACCCGACCGATCTCTAGCACAGATACGCAGTATTTT. It is translated as CASSTRPISSTDTQYF.

The chain joins TRBV19 to TRBJ2-1; D could derive from TRBD1 or TRBD2 (5 bases each). The CDR3 consists of 17 residues. Germline CDR1 is LNHDA and CDR2 is SQIVND (reference sequence). V was shortened by 3 bases and J by 3 bases, with 18 bases between the two germline ends. The CDR3 spells CASSIKTGTAYYNEQFF. The CDR3 bases are TGTGCCAGTAGTATCAAGACCGGGACGGCTTACTACAATGAGCAGTTCTTC. Full variable domain (missing parts from reference TRBV19 and TRBJ2-1): DGGITQSPKYLFRKEGQNVTLSCEQNLNHDAMYWYRQDPGQGLRLIYYSQIVNDFQKGDIAEGYSVSREKKESFPLTVTSAQKNPTAFYLCASSIKTGTAYYNEQFFGPGTRLTVL.

J is TRBJ2-7 and V is TRBV9, with D perhaps matching TRBD1 (5 bases). The CDR3 loop spans 14 amino acids. CDR1 is SGDLS and CDR2 is YYNGEE in the germline V gene. Trimming took 3 bases from V and 2 from J, leaving 12 bases between them. CDR3 sequence reads: CASSAQGKPYEQYF. The CDR3 DNA is TGTGCCAGCAGCGCGCAGGGTAAACCCTACGAGCAGTACTTC.

The V and J genes are TRBV5-1 and TRBJ2-7, with 7 bases fitting TRBD1. There are 16 residues in the CDR3. The germline CDR1 and CDR2 sequences are SGHRS and YFSETQ. V gave up 1 base and J gave up 3 bases; unmatched junction bases: 10. CDR3 nucleotide sequence: TGCGCCAGCAGCTTGTCCGTAGGGGGCCTTAGCTACGAGCAGTACTTC. Its protein product is CASSLSVGGLSYEQYF.

The genes are TRBV19 and TRBJ2-4; a weak D match, TRBD1 (6 bases). This CDR3 spans 15 amino acids. CDR1 is LNHDA, CDR2 SQIVND, per germline (reference sequence). Trimming stripped 10 bases from V and 1 base from J, with 17 bases between. CDR3 in amino acids: CATLNTGSAKNIQYF. The CDR3 coding sequence is TGTGCCACCCTAAATACAGGGTCGGCCAAAAACATTCAGTACTTC.

Written as DNA, the CDR3 is TGTGCCAGCAGCTTAGACCGGGACAGGGCTCAATGGGGCTATGGCTACACCTTC. Its translation is CASSLDRDRAQWGYGYTF. This chain uses TRBV7-8 with TRBJ1-2, with 9 nucleotides matching TRBD1. V was clipped by 1 base and J by 4 bases; unmatched bases: 13. Germline V gives CDR1 SGHVS, CDR2 FQNEAQ. CDR3 length equals 18 residues.

The chain has TRBV5-1 and TRBJ2-7; the D gene is possibly TRBD1 (6 bases). CDR1 and CDR2 (germline): SGHRS, YFSETQ. Deletions cut 4 bases from V and 2 bases from J, with 13 bases between. This CDR3 is built from 14 residues. CDR3 in DNA: TGCGCCAGCAGCGATCCCAGGGGCACCTACGAGCAGTACTTC. As protein: CASSDPRGTYEQYF.

The rearrangement joins TRBV20-1 to TRBJ2-5; D gene uncertain. There are 11 residues in the CDR3. CDR1 and CDR2 from the germline V gene are DFQATT and SNEGSKA (reference sequence). The CDR3 DNA reads as TGCATTGTTTGGTCTCAAGAGACCCAGTACTTC. The encoded protein is CIVWSQETQYF.

The chain combines TRBV11-3 with TRBJ1-1; no definite D call. Trimming shortened V by 1 base and J by 3 bases, and 6 bases separated the two germline ends. Germline V gene data show CDR1 as SGHNT and CDR2 as YENEEA. This CDR3 spans 13 amino acids. CDR3 sequence reads: CASSLGAHTEAFF. In DNA, the CDR3 is TGTGCCAGCAGCTTAGGTGCACACACTGAAGCTTTCTTT.

The gene calls are TRBV7-3 and TRBJ1-5; maybe TRBD1 (6 bases). Germline V gene lookup returns CDR1 SGHTA and CDR2 FQGTGA. The CDR3 spans 16 residues. The V end lost 2 bases, the J end lost 6 bases, and 17 bases lay between the germline ends. The CDR3 DNA sequence: TGTGCCAGCAGCTTATGCCGAAAGAACAGGGCTCAGCCCCAGCATTTT. This codes for CASSLCRKNRAQPQHF.

The chain joins TRBV19 to TRBJ1-4; D ambiguous. Trimming cost V 4 bases and J 4 bases, with 10 bases left between them. The CDR3 runs to 14 residues. Germline V gene data show CDR1 as LNHDA and CDR2 as SQIVND (reference sequence). The CDR3 loop reads CASSNWKGNEKLFF. The CDR3 DNA follows: TGTGCCAGTAGTAACTGGAAGGGTAATGAAAAACTGTTTTTT.

This clone was observed a single time. V is TRBV28 and J is TRBJ2-1, with 16 bases fitting TRBD2. V was pared by 5 bases and J by 15 bases, with 13 bases of the junction left unmatched. Germline V gene sequence: CDR1 MDHEN, CDR2 SYDVKM. This CDR3 comprises 16 residues. The CDR3: CASSASGTSGRASRFF. The CDR3 coding sequence is TGTGCCAGCAGTGCGTCCGGGACTAGCGGGAGGGCCTCGCGGTTCTTC.

The chain joins TRBV5-1 to TRBJ2-7, with 8 bases aligning to TRBD2. After removal of 4 bases from V and 6 bases from J, the junction contained 12 bases not matched to a gene. CDR1 and CDR2 from the germline V gene are SGHRS and YFSETQ. The CDR3 sequence is 15 residues long. For the CDR3, the DNA is TGCGCCAGCAGCCCCCCCCGGGGACTAGTAACCGAGCAGTACTTC. Amino acids: CASSPPRGLVTEQYF.

The chain couples TRBV5-6 to TRBJ2-7; D remains ambiguous. CDR1 is SGHDT and CDR2 is YYEEEE in the germline V gene. The CDR3 runs to 14 residues. Trimming cost V 1 base and J 6 bases, with 14 bases left between them. The CDR3 region is CASSLSLFGSEQYF. The CDR3 DNA sequence: TGTGCCAGCAGCTTGTCTCTCTTCGGATCCGAGCAGTACTTC.

The chain recombines TRBV18 with TRBJ2-5, with 10 bases lining up with TRBD1. The CDR3 is 15 residues long. Germline-derived CDR1 and CDR2 are KGHSH and LQKENI. Trimming took 2 bases from V and 5 from J; bases not matched to a gene: 5. CDR3 nucleotide sequence: TGTGCCAGCTCACCAGTGGACAGGGGGGTTGAGACCCAGTACTTC. Amino acids: CASSPVDRGVETQYF.

This rearrangement joins TRBV27 to TRBJ2-7; no firm D call. Trimming shortened V by 9 bases and J by 2 bases, and 11 bases separated the two germline ends. This CDR3 region has 12 residues. Germline CDR1 and CDR2: MNHEY and SMNVEV (reference sequence). The CDR3 region has the DNA TGTGCCAGTGCGAGACAACCCTACGAGCAGTACTTC. Encoded protein: CASARQPYEQYF.

The chain links TRBV28 to TRBJ1-1; 8 bases agree with TRBD1. Germline CDR1 and CDR2: MDHEN and SYDVKM. V shed 6 bases and J 11 bases; nucleotides not matched to a gene: 5. CDR3 length: 11 residues. The CDR3 nucleotides are TGTGCCAGCAGCCCGGACAGGGTGGCTTTCTTT. This gives the protein CASSPDRVAFF.

For this clone: In the same sample, other DNA sequences code for this CDR3. The chain has TRBV28 and TRBJ2-5; 7 nucleotides align to TRBD2. The CDR3 consists of 14 residues. The germline V gene has CDR1 MDHEN and CDR2 SYDVKM. With V trimmed by 6 bases and J by 2 bases, 6 bases remained unmatched. The CDR3 protein is CASRPSGSQETQYF. The CDR3 region has the DNA TGTGCCAGCAGGCCTAGCGGTTCTCAAGAGACCCAGTACTTC.

The rearrangement joins TRBV28 to TRBJ2-3; no definite D call. CDR3 length: 15 residues. The V end was cut by 5 bases, the J end by 0 bases, with 12 bases between. CDR1 and CDR2 from the germline V gene are MDHEN and SYDVKM. Here the CDR3 DNA reads TGTGCCAGCAGTAGAGCGTTTACTAGCACAGATACGCAGTATTTT. Translating it yields CASSRAFTSTDTQYF. Drawing the rest from reference TRBV28 and TRBJ2-3, the complete variable domain is DVKVTQSSRYLVKRTGEKVFLECVQDMDHENMFWYRQDPGLGLRLIYFSYDVKMKEKGDIPEGYSVSREKKERFSLILESASTNQTSMYLCASSRAFTSTDTQYFGPGTRLTVL.

The chain combines TRBV11-1 with TRBJ2-4; 8 nucleotides agree with TRBD2. Germline trimming cut 7 bases from V and 11 bases from J; bases unmatched to any gene: 7. In germline, CDR1 is SGHAT, CDR2 FQDESV (reference sequence). The CDR3 is made up of 12 amino acids. The CDR3 DNA reads as TGTGCCAGCACCCCCGAAGCGGGGGTTCAGTACTTC. Translation gives CASTPEAGVQYF.

J is TRBJ1-6 and V is TRBV27; the match to TRBD1 covers 7 bases. Germline V gives CDR1 MNHEY, CDR2 SMNVEV (reference sequence). The CDR3 contains 16 residues. V lost 2 bases, J lost 7 bases, and 8 bases stayed unmatched. CDR3 residues: CASSLLQDRANSPLHF. The CDR3 DNA reads TGTGCCAGCAGTTTACTACAAGACAGGGCCAATTCACCCCTCCACTTT.

The rearrangement links TRBV10-3 to TRBJ1-1; possible D gene TRBD1, 5 bases. The CDR3 length is 15 residues. The ends were cut back, 10 bases at V and 4 bases at J, with 22 bases in the middle. Per germline, CDR1 ENHRY and CDR2 SYGVKD. The CDR3 reads CATDPGLPRATEAFF. The CDR3 bases are TGTGCCACCGACCCGGGGCTCCCCCGAGCCACTGAAGCTTTCTTT.